This paragraph reports one TCR beta chain. No antigen is known for it. No base quality information exists; no much larger clone differs at one position. The method behind the library was the immunoSEQ multiplex PCR assay. A mixture of 60 forward primers for TCR Vbeta segments and 13 reverse primers for TCR Jbeta segments was used in the multiplex PCR. A multiplex PCR assay on genomic DNA amplified the CDR3 region of rearranged TCR beta genes. The Illumina HiSeq System was used to sequence the amplified TCR beta libraries as 87-base-pair reads. The study's own analysis went as follows. A later analysis tallied 75 million to 95 million unique TCR beta chains across the 666 repertoires, and some 12 million of those chains were shared by two or more donors. Raw reads were error-corrected and collapsed into unique sequences by a nearest-neighbor algorithm in which closely related sequences were merged to remove PCR and sequencing errors. CDR3 sequences were aligned to IMGT reference sequences to assign V, D and J gene segments. For a sequence to be retained, a match of at least six nucleotides to both a V gene segment and a J gene segment was required. A rearrangement was called productive if the CDR3 had no stop codons and remained in frame with V and J, and every other rearrangement was called non-productive. CDR3 was defined according to IMGT convention as the region running from the second conserved V-encoded cysteine to the conserved J-encoded phenylalanine. Sequences without an unambiguous match to a single V gene segment were excluded from the earlier analysis of about 630 of the donors. In an earlier analysis of approximately 550 of the donors, V segments were called functional above 56.7% productive rearrangements and were called segregating when the between-donor standard deviation exceeded 5%. A statistical classification framework was built for diagnosing cytomegalovirus status from the catalog of TCR beta chain sequences. V and J gene assignment, in a later analysis, came from comparing TCR nucleotide sequences with IMGT/GENE-DB human TR gene sequences. A later analysis assigned CDR3 sequences and most-parsimonious VDJ recombination scenarios with the TCRdist pipeline. A later analysis defined each TCR beta chain by its CDR3 amino acid sequence plus V-gene family, and excluded reads lacking a unique V-gene family. A later analysis removed 550 to 700 highly shared, low-generation-probability nucleotide sequences to deal with suspected cross-contamination and a sequencing artifact. For each public chain, a later analysis derived a clonal expansion index from normalized ranks of inferred template counts within each repertoire. Generation probabilities in a later analysis came from a VDJ recombination model fitted to out-of-frame rearrangements, and those results were checked against IGoR. In a later analysis, TCR-TCR, TCR-HLA and TCR-CMV co-occurrence was scored with hypergeometric tests, and a repertoire-size bias correction was applied to TCR pairs. False discovery rates were estimated in a later analysis by permuting HLA or CMV assignments 20 times. In a later analysis, co-occurring TCRs were grouped using DBSCAN, and TCRdist sequence similarity was added for clustering within HLA-allele-positive subsets. For co-occurrence clustering, repertoires with fewer than 30,000 or more than 120,000 public chains were excluded, along with a handful of repertoires with anomalous nucleotide sharing. TCRdb carries this immuneACCESS record with in-frame sequences only. Its versions omit some clonotypes, under half of them owing to an unresolved V gene in the studies checked, with the rest unexplained. V, J and clone size are those of that table, while D and trimming were read from the DNA. The sample data list roughly 130,000 clones, and roughly 83% of these were observed just once. The ten largest clones capture 2% of the sample.

The data were obtained in a study of cytomegalovirus exposure and HLA in healthy donors (dated 2017 in TCRdb). Study-wide context: An earlier analysis of roughly 500 of the donors reported around 280 Gb of sequence data and 90 million to 120 million unique TCR beta sequences obtained from some 200 million T cells. About 310 gigabases of sequencing data and approximately 85 million unique TCR sequences were included in an early release covering 550 to 800 HLA-typed donors. Of the 300 to 450 genotyped donors, about 80% fell in the genetic ancestry cluster associated with self-reported Caucasian donors. The study aimed to test whether cataloging public T cell receptors could reveal signatures of past pathogen exposure. The T cell repertoires of around 670 subjects were profiled by immunosequencing and related to cytomegalovirus serostatus. Along with the approximately 700-subject first cohort, a separate validation cohort of over a hundred different subjects was used. To predict cytomegalovirus infection status, the study brought together high-throughput TCR immunosequencing, statistical association of individual TCRs with disease status, and machine learning. A later analysis re-examined previously published TCR beta repertoires from more than 600 donors and added high-resolution HLA genotyping to investigate patterns of TCR occurrence. In the later analysis, no new phenotypic data were used to find candidate immune exposures; instead, reliance was placed on TCR beta sequences and their occurrence across donors. An earlier analysis of some 600 of the donors applied high-throughput TCR beta sequencing to assess whether each TCR beta V gene segment acted as functional or pseudogenic. Donor age, sex, ethnicity and CMV serostatus were compiled alongside the repertoire data. In a later genetic analysis, genome-wide SNP genotypes for about 60% of the 666 donors were used, and that subset was treated as a discovery cohort. Every discovery cohort repertoire had been produced on one sequencing platform. HLA typing covered class I and class II loci at four-digit resolution. The number of typed donors differed by locus: about 620-640 for A, B, C, DRB1 and DQB1; 500 to 550 for DQA1; some 610 for DPA1; and some 450 for DPB1. About five DR-DQ haplotypes were treated as single units for association and clustering because of strong linkage in the cohort. Among 398 genotyped donors of the cohort, an average of roughly 230,000 unique TCR beta nucleotide sequences was sequenced per donor, of which about 18% were non-productive.

The cohort consisted of 600 or so healthy bone marrow donors. Cohort members were all nominally healthy when sampled, although unrecorded immune exposures were likely present. The donor tested CMV seronegative, placing the donor among the roughly 400 seronegative members of the cohort. Every donor gave a peripheral blood sample, and the peripheral blood mononuclear cells from that sample were used for TCR beta sequencing. The Qiagen DNeasy Blood Extraction Kit was used to extract genomic DNA from the blood cell samples. According to the germline V gene (reference sequence), CDR1 reads SGHNT and CDR2 reads YYREEE. Measured from the cysteine to the phenylalanine, the CDR3 is 15 residues long. This entry keeps only the CDR3 DNA: 45 bases, framed from base 1. V and J are trimmed by 2 bases and 0 bases, and the gene matches miss 4 bases of the junction. Summary of the overall study and its limitations: Roughly uniform sequencing depth across donors was assumed in presence/absence analyses, although this assumption may not hold. In a later genetic analysis, a missense DCLRE1C variant was associated with V-gene and J-gene trimming of TCR beta chains, and the association was replicated in an independent cohort. Because counts were too low, seventeen rarely observed V segments, including chromosome 9 orphons, were excluded from the earlier analysis of several hundred of the donors. A later analysis found that TCR association rates varied across HLA loci, with DRB1 alleles showing the most associated TCRs and HLA-C alleles the fewest. In a later genetic analysis, fewer N-insertions in productive TCRs were reported among donors in an Asian-associated ancestry cluster than the approximately 670-donor mean. A later analysis reported that several top co-occurrence clusters appeared linked to parvovirus B19, influenza, CMV and Epstein-Barr virus. According to a later analysis, most CMV-associated TCR beta chains appeared to be HLA-restricted, and the HLA associations seemed to be driven largely by CMV exposure. The classifier was reported to diagnose cytomegalovirus status with high specificity and sensitivity in both the original and validation cohorts. In a later analysis, HLA-associated TCR beta chains showed more clonal expansion and lower generation probabilities than non-associated chains that were equally common. In this cohort, only TCR beta chains were sequenced, and detectable features were limited by the absence of alpha or paired-chain data. Correlated functional status among segregating V segments might reflect linkage disequilibrium, but an unknown experimental factor could not be ruled out. The authors suggested that the approach could potentially be extended to other disease states and immunological phenotypes. A cluster of highly shared sequence variants was judged likely to be a technical artifact of the sequencing pipeline. Most TCR sequences were seen in very few donors, while some public TCRs were found in many individuals. Assigning TCR associations to individual alleles was difficult when HLA alleles, especially DR and DQ, strongly co-occurred. The 87-base-pair reads could not distinguish some IMGT-functional V segments, including TRBV6-2 and TRBV6-3, so those segments were excluded. Immune exposure information for the cohort was limited to CMV serostatus. A later analysis associated 15,000 to 20,000 TCR beta sequences with specific HLA alleles at a false discovery rate of 0.05. Because HLA typing was unavailable for some donors at each locus, only the typed subset was used in association tests. In an earlier analysis of some 500 of the donors, most TCR beta V segments appeared in productive rearrangements about 87% or about 30% of the time, broadly matching IMGT annotations. A few of the identified cytomegalovirus-associated TCR beta chains were confirmed in vitro to be specific for cytomegalovirus antigens. The study listed around 160 TCR beta chains as associated with cytomegalovirus. A further reported finding was that TCR beta sequences accurately predicted the HLA-A and HLA-B alleles for most subjects in the first cohort.

Recombination joined TRBV5-4 with TRBJ2-7, with 8 central nucleotides matching TRBD2. This receptor was taken from a man aged 18-30 years in good health and CMV-seronegative. Sequencing was carried out using PBMCs. The encoded CDR3 is CASSFASGLSYEQYF. The nucleotide sequence is TGTGCCAGCAGCTTTGCTAGCGGGCTCTCCTACGAGCAGTACTTC.